A single sample gave rise to the 4 T cell receptor beta chains below, sequenced in a study of patients and donors after allogeneic stem cell transplantation. Each CDR3 protein is one row after TCRdb ran MiXCR on the RT-PCR reads. The sample consists of some 92,000 distinct CDR3 sequences, about 44% of them appearing once. Material for sequencing was blood, either unsorted or a sorted T cell fraction (not recorded which). Receptor source: a human donor who was either an allogeneic HSCT recipient or a stem cell or donor lymphocyte infusion donor (not recorded which). It is not recorded whose cells these are; they may come from a transplant donor.

The J gene is TRBJ2-1, the V gene TRBV29-1, with 15 positions matching TRBD2. V was clipped by 7 bases and J by 3 bases; unmatched bases: 10. The CDR3 runs 17 residues. From germline, CDR1 is SQVTM and CDR2 ANQGSEA. CDR3 protein: CSGSGTSGRRVYNEQFF. DNA for the CDR3: TGCAGCGGATCCGGGACTAGCGGGAGGAGAGTCTACAATGAGCAGTTCTTC.

The rearrangement uses TRBV4-3 and TRBJ1-1; TRBD1 aligns across 8 bases. Germline V lookup: CDR1 LGHNA, CDR2 YSLEER. The junction had 3 bases not matched to a gene; V was cut back by 2 bases and J by 4 bases. This CDR3 has 14 amino acids. CDR3 loop: CASSQQGAVTEAFF. CDR3 DNA sequence: TGCGCCAGCAGCCAACAGGGGGCAGTCACTGAAGCTTTCTTT.

The V gene is TRBV20-1, the J gene TRBJ1-1; 9 bases map to TRBD1. This CDR3 has 15 amino acids. The trim removed 2 bases at V and 2 bases at J, leaving 6 bases unmatched. CDR1 and CDR2 from the germline V gene are DFQATT and SNEGSKA (reference sequence). The CDR3 spells CSARWPGQGNTEAFF. CDR3 nucleotides: TGCAGTGCTAGATGGCCGGGACAGGGTAACACTGAAGCTTTCTTT.

The V and J genes are TRBV4-1 and TRBJ1-2; 8 bases match TRBD1. The CDR3 has 18 residues. From germline, CDR1 is MGHRA and CDR2 YSYEKL. After removal of 1 base from V and 0 bases from J, the junction contained 10 bases not matched to a gene. CDR3 coding DNA: TGCGCCAGCAGCCAAGCCAGGATGGGGACAGGAACTAACTATGGCTACACCTTC. Amino acid sequence: CASSQARMGTGTNYGYTF.